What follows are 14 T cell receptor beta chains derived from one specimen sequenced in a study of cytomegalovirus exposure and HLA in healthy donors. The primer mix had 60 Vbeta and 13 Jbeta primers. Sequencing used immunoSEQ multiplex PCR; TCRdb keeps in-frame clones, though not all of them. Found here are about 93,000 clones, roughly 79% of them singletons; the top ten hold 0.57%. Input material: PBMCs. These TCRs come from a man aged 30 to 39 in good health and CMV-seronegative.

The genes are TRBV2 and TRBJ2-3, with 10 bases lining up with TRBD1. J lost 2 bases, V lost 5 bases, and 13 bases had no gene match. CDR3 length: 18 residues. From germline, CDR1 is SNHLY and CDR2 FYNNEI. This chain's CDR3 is CASSIDTPRQGATDTQYF. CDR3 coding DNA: TGTGCCAGCAGTATCGACACCCCGCGACAGGGGGCCACAGATACGCAGTATTTT.

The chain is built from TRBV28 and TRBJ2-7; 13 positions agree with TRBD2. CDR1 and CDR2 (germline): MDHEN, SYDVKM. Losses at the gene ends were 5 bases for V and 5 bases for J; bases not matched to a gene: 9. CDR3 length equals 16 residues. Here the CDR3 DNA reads TGTGCCAGCAGTAAGACTAGCGGGGGGCTCATGGACGAGCAGTACTTC. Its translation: CASSKTSGGLMDEQYF.

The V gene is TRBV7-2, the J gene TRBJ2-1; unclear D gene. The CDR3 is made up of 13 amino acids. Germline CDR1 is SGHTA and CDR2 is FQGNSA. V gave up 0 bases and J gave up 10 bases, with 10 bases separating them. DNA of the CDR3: TGTGCCAGCAGCTTAGCTCAGTGGCAGGAGCAGTTCTTC. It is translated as CASSLAQWQEQFF.

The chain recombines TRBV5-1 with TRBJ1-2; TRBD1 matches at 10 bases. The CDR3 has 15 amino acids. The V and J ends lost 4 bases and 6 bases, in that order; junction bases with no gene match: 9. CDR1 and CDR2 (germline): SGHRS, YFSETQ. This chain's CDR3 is CASSPRPGQGHGYTF. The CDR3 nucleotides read TGCGCCAGCAGCCCAAGACCGGGACAGGGGCATGGCTACACCTTC.

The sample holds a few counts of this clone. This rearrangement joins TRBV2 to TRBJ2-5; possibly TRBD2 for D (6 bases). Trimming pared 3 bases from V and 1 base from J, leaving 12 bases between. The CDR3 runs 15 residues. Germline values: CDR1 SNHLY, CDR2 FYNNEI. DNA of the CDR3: TGTGCCAGCAGTGAGGGGGGAGCCCTCCAAGAGACCCAGTACTTC. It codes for CASSEGGALQETQYF.

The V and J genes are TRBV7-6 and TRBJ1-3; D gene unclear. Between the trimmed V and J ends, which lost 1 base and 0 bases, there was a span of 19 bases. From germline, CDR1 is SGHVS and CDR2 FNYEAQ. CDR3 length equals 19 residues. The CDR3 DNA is TGTGCCAGCAGCTTAGGAAATCTACAGCAGCCGTACTCTGGAAACACCATATATTTT. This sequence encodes CASSLGNLQQPYSGNTIYF.

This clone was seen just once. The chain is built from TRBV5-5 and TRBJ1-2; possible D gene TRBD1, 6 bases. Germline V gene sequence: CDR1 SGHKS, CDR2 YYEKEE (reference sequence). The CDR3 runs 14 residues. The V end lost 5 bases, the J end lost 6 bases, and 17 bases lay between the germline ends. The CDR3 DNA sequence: TGTGCCAGCAGTCCAGAACAGGGTAGGAATGGCTACACCTTC. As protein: CASSPEQGRNGYTF.

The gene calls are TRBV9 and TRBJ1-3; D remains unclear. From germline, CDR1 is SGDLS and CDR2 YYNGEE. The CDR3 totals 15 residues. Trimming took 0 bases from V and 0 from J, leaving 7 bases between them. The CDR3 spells CASSVGHHSGNTIYF. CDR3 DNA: TGTGCCAGCAGCGTAGGACACCACTCTGGAAACACCATATATTTT.

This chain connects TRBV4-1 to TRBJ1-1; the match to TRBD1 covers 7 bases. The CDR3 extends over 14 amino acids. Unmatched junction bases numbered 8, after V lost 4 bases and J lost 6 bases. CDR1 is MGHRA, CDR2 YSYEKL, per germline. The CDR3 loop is CASSLLTGTPEAFF. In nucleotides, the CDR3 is TGCGCCAGCAGCCTCCTGACAGGGACCCCTGAAGCTTTCTTT.

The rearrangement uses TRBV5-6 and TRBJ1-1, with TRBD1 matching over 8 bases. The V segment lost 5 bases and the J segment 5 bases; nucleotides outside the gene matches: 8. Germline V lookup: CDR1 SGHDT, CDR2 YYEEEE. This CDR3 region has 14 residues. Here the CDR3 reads CASRLQGVWTEAFF. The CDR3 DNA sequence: TGTGCCAGCAGATTACAGGGGGTATGGACTGAAGCTTTCTTT.

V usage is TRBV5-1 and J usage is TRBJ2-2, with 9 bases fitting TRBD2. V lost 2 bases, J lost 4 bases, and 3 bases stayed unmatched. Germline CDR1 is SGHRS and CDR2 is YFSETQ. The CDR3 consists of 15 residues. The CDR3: CASSFGLASTGELFF. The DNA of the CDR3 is TGCGCCAGCAGCTTTGGACTAGCGAGCACCGGGGAGCTGTTTTTT.

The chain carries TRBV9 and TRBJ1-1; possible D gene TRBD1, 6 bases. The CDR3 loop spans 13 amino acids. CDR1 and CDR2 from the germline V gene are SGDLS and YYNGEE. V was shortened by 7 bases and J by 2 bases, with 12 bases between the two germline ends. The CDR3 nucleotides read TGTGCCAGCGGGGCACAGGGAAACACTGAAGCTTTCTTT. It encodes CASGAQGNTEAFF.

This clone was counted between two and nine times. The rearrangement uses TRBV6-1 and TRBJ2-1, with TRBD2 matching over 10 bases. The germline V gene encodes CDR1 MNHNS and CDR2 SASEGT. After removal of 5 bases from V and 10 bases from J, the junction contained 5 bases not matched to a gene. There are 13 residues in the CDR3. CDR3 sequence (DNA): TGTGCCAGCAGTAGCACGGGACTAGCGGAGCAGTTCTTC. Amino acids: CASSSTGLAEQFF.

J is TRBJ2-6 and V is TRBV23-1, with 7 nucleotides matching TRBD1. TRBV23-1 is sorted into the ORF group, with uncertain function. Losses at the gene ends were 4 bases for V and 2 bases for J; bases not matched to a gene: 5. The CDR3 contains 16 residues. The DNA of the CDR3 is TGCGCCAGCAGTCTAAATACAGGGGCTGGGGCCAACGTCCTGACTTTC. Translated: CASSLNTGAGANVLTF.